These 18 T cell receptor beta chains originate from one sample sequenced in a study of blood T cell repertoires in COVID-19. Generated by immunoSEQ multiplex PCR, the TCRdb table keeps only in-frame clones and is missing some. The sample contains 100,000 to 150,000 clones, about four fifths of which appear only once. The sequenced sample consisted of peripheral blood. The origin of the receptors is a man between 60 and 75 years old with acute or convalescent COVID-19.

The genes are TRBV28 and TRBJ2-1; TRBD1 matches at 9 bases. J was trimmed by 0 bases and V by 5 bases; bases with no gene match: 8. The CDR3 extends over 17 amino acids. Germline values: CDR1 MDHEN, CDR2 SYDVKM. The CDR3 region has the DNA TGTGCCAGCAGTGAACAGGGGGCCTCTACCTCCTACAATGAGCAGTTCTTC. Translating gives CASSEQGASTSYNEQFF.

J is TRBJ2-1 and V is TRBV11-2, with D possibly TRBD1 on 6 matching bases. The CDR3 runs 17 residues. Trimming shortened V by 1 base and J by 2 bases, and 15 bases separated the two germline ends. Germline CDR1 reads SGHAT; CDR2 reads FQNNGV. CDR3 sequence reads: CASSLVVGRGAYNEQFF. CDR3 DNA sequence: TGTGCCAGCAGCTTAGTGGTTGGCAGGGGAGCCTACAATGAGCAGTTCTTC.

This sequence joins TRBV7-7 and TRBJ2-1; D gene unclear. CDR3 size: 16 residues. V lost 5 bases and J lost 5, with 19 bases in between. Germline V gene lookup returns CDR1 SSHAT and CDR2 FNYEAQ (reference sequence). Written as DNA, the CDR3 is TGTGCCAGCAGCCCGATCCCAACGAGCGTAAACAATGAGCAGTTCTTC. Translating gives CASSPIPTSVNNEQFF.

The rearrangement links TRBV9 to TRBJ2-1; D unclear. The germline V and J ends were trimmed by 3 bases and 6 bases, with 4 bases remaining between them. The CDR3 runs to 11 residues. Germline values: CDR1 SGDLS, CDR2 YYNGEE. The CDR3 nucleotides read TGTGCCAGCAGCGCTCGCAATGAGCAGTTCTTC. It encodes CASSARNEQFF.

V gene TRBV6-5 combines with J gene TRBJ1-1; D is unresolved. The V end was cut by 2 bases, the J end by 4 bases, with 11 bases between. Germline assignment: CDR1 MNHEY and CDR2 SVGAGI. The CDR3 runs to 14 residues. CDR3 residues: CASSYRSGGTEAFF. In DNA form, the CDR3 reads TGTGCCAGCAGTTACAGAAGTGGCGGCACTGAAGCTTTCTTT.

The rearrangement uses TRBV5-1 and TRBJ1-2; perhaps TRBD1 as D (5 bases). With 0 bases removed from V and 13 bases from J, the gap between germline ends came to 16 bases. The CDR3 runs to 13 residues. In germline, CDR1 is SGHRS, CDR2 YFSETQ. The CDR3 protein is CASSLVGGSGLTF. The DNA of the CDR3 is TGCGCCAGCAGCTTGGTGGGGGGATCGGGCCTCACCTTC.

The chain is built from TRBV5-1 and TRBJ2-7; 10 nucleotides agree with TRBD2. The J segment lost 5 bases and the V segment lost 2 bases, leaving 7 bases of the junction unmatched. This CDR3 has 15 residues. Germline lookup yields CDR1 SGHRS and CDR2 YFSETQ. CDR3 coding DNA: TGCGCCAGCAGCTTAAGCGGGAGGGCCCAGGACGAGCAGTACTTC. Translated, it gives CASSLSGRAQDEQYF.

This clone was seen a few times. V usage is TRBV6-1 and J usage is TRBJ2-3, with a tentative D call TRBD2 (6 bases). The CDR3 contains 15 residues. CDR1 MNHNS and CDR2 SASEGT come from the germline V gene. V shed 1 base and J shed 4 bases, with 12 bases lying between them. CDR3 sequence: CASSEGMGGPDTQYF. In nucleotides, the CDR3 is TGTGCCAGCAGTGAAGGTATGGGAGGACCAGATACGCAGTATTTT.

This clone showed up just once. The chain recombines TRBV9 with TRBJ2-1, with D possibly being TRBD2 (5 bases). V lost 4 bases, J lost 1 base, and 6 bases lay in between. There are 13 residues in the CDR3. The germline CDR1 and CDR2 sequences are SGDLS and YYNGEE. The chain's CDR3 is CASSRDSYNEQFF. In DNA form, the CDR3 reads TGTGCCAGCAGCCGGGATTCCTACAATGAGCAGTTCTTC.

The chain carries TRBV28 and TRBJ1-2, with D uncertain. This CDR3 has 12 amino acids. The germline V and J ends were trimmed by 3 bases and 7 bases, with 9 bases remaining between them. Germline V gene sequence: CDR1 MDHEN, CDR2 SYDVKM. This chain's CDR3 is CASSFLTSGYTF. The CDR3, as DNA: TGTGCCAGCAGTTTTCTTACGAGTGGCTACACCTTC.

V usage is TRBV29-1 and J usage is TRBJ2-3, with 8 positions matching TRBD2. V trimming: 3 bases; J trimming: 4 bases; junction bases outside the gene matches: 6. Germline V gives CDR1 SQVTM, CDR2 ANQGSEA. The CDR3 spans 14 residues. The CDR3 DNA is TGCAGCGTTGAGGCCCCGGGACTAGCAGATACGCAGTATTTT. It specifies CSVEAPGLADTQYF.

This chain uses TRBV10-2 with TRBJ1-2, with unresolved D. V was clipped by 4 bases and J by 8 bases, with 17 bases between them. The germline V gene encodes CDR1 WSHSY and CDR2 SAAADI. This CDR3 comprises 14 residues. The CDR3 sequence: CASSAGDNGQGYTF. As DNA, the CDR3 is TGCGCCAGCAGTGCCGGGGATAACGGTCAGGGCTACACCTTC.

This chain joins TRBV11-3 and TRBJ1-1, with D maybe TRBD1 (6 bases). The CDR3 contains 14 residues. Germline lookup yields CDR1 SGHNT and CDR2 YENEEA. Deletions cut 4 bases from V and 3 bases from J, with 12 bases between. The chain's CDR3 is CASSSPQGDTEAFF. CDR3 DNA: TGTGCCAGCAGCTCCCCACAGGGTGACACTGAAGCTTTCTTT.

The V gene is TRBV7-3, the J gene TRBJ2-7, with D perhaps matching TRBD2 (6 bases). The CDR3 is made up of 13 amino acids. Trimming pared 1 base from V and 5 bases from J, leaving 9 bases between. Germline V gene data show CDR1 as SGHTA and CDR2 as FQGTGA. The DNA of the CDR3 is TGTGCCAGCAGCTTAAGGGGGGACGACGAGCAGTACTTC. Protein product: CASSLRGDDEQYF.

The chain combines TRBV7-3 with TRBJ2-3; D may be TRBD1 (6 bases). V was trimmed by 0 bases and J by 4 bases, leaving 17 bases between them. The CDR3 spans 17 residues. Per germline, CDR1 SGHTA and CDR2 FQGTGA. CDR3 in amino acids: CASSLTVDRGISDTQYF. The DNA of the CDR3 is TGTGCCAGCAGCTTAACGGTGGATAGGGGGATCTCAGATACGCAGTATTTT.

This clone appeared a few times. The chain combines TRBV10-2 with TRBJ2-1, with 10 bases aligning to TRBD2. This CDR3 has 14 residues. The germline CDR1 and CDR2 sequences are WSHSY and SAAADI. Trimming removed 8 bases from V and 5 bases from J; junction bases left unmatched: 6. CDR3 coding DNA: TGCGCCAGCTTGGGCCTAGCGGGAGACAATGAGCAGTTCTTC. Its translation: CASLGLAGDNEQFF.

With respect to this clone: The junction shows a germline mismatch at one end, possibly a read error. The chain combines TRBV10-1 with TRBJ2-7; possibly TRBD1 for D (6 bases). CDR1 WNHNN and CDR2 SYGVQD come from the germline V gene (reference sequence). CDR3 size: 15 residues. The CDR3 here is CASSESIGVGAGWNF. The CDR3 DNA is TGCGCCAGCAGTGAGTCGATAGGAGTGGGGGCTGGTTGGAACTTC.

The sample holds one count of this clone. The chain carries TRBV2 and TRBJ2-1; TRBD1 matches 11 bases. The J segment lost 7 bases and the V segment lost 5 bases, leaving 10 bases of the junction unmatched. The CDR3 runs to 16 residues. Germline lookup yields CDR1 SNHLY and CDR2 FYNNEI. The CDR3 coding sequence is TGTGCCAGCAGTTTTTTCCGGGACAGGGGGACGAATGAGCAGTTCTTC. Protein: CASSFFRDRGTNEQFF.